Described below is a single T cell receptor (beta chain) sequence and its context. Its antigen remains unknown. The data stem from a study of T cells expressing NK-cell markers. The wider study: Underlying the TCR beta repertoires were sorted CD3+CD56+NKG2C+, CD3+CD56+NKG2C- and CD3+CD56-NKG2C+ T cells. The study sequenced eight donors, seven HCMV-seropositive and one seronegative. General study results and limits: Leadership of the CD3+CD56-NKG2C+ fraction also belonged to these clonotypes in a few donors.

The CDR3 spans 12 residues. One entry per CDR3 protein, without DNA, is what TCRdb gives after re-calling the 5' RACE reads. The data show roughly 280,000 distinct CDR3 sequences, and the top ten clones hold about 0.39%. The V call is TRBV12-3 or TRBV12-4, the J call TRBJ2-1. The sample was blood T cells: a sorted CD56 or NKG2C T cell subset, CD4+ or CD8+ T cells, or bulk PBMC T cells (not recorded which). This TCR derives from a young man in good health. CDR3 sequence reads: CASSWGWDEQFF.